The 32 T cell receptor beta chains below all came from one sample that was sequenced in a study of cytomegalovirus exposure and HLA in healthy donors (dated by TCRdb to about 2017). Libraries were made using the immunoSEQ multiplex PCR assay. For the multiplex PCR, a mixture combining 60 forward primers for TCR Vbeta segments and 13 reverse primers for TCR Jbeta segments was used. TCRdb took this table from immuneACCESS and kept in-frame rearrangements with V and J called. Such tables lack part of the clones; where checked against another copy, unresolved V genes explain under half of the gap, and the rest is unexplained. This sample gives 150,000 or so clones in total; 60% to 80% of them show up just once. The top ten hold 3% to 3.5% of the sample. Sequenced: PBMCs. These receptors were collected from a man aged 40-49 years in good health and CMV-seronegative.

The CDR3 DNA reads as TGTGGCCCTGGGGGGAGGGCCAAAAACATTCAGTACTTC. Residues: CGPGGRAKNIQYF. The chain has TRBV6-5 and TRBJ2-4; tentative D call: TRBD2 (6 bases). CDR3 length equals 13 residues. CDR1 is MNHEY, CDR2 SVGAGI, per germline.

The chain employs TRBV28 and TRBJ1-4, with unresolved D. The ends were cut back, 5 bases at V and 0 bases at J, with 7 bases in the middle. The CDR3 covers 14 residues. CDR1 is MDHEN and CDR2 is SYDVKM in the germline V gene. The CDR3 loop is CASSTPATNEKLFF. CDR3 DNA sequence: TGTGCCAGCAGTACTCCTGCAACTAATGAAAAACTGTTTTTT.

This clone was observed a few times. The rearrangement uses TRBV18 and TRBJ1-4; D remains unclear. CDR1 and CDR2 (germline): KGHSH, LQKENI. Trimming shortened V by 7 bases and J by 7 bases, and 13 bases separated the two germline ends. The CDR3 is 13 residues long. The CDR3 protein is CASYGVIGEKLFF. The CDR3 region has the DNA TGTGCCAGCTATGGAGTAATCGGTGAAAAACTGTTTTTT. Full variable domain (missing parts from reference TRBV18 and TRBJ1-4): NAGVMQNPRHLVRRRGQEARLRCSPMKGHSHVYWYRQLPEEGLKFMVYLQKENIIDESGMPKERFSAEFPKEGPSILRIQQVVRGDSAAYFCASYGVIGEKLFFGSGTQLSVL.

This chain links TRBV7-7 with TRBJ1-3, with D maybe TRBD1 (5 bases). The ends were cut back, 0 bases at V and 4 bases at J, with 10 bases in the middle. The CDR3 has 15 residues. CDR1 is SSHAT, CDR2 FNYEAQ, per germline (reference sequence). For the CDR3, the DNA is TGTGCCAGCAGCTTAGCGCCAGGGTTGGGAAACACCATATATTTT. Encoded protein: CASSLAPGLGNTIYF.

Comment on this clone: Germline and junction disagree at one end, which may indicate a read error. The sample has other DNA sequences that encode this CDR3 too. The CDR3 region has the DNA TGTGCCAGCAGCTCGACCAGGGTCTATGGTTACACCTTC. Protein: CASSSTRVYGYTF. This chain joins TRBV11-2 and TRBJ1-2, with D possibly TRBD1 on 5 matching bases. CDR1 is SGHAT and CDR2 is FQNNGV in the germline V gene. The CDR3 runs 13 residues.

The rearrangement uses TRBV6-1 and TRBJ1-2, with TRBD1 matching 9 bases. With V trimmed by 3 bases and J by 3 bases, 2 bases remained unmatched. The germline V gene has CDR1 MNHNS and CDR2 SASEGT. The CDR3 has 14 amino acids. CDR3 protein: CASSEGQGYYGYTF. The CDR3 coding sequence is TGTGCCAGCAGTGAGGGACAGGGATACTATGGCTACACCTTC.

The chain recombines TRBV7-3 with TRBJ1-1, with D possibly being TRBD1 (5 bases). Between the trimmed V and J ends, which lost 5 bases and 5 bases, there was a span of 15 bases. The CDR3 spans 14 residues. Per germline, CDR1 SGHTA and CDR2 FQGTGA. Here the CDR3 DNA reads TGTGCCAGCAGCCCCGAGCGGGGGGGGACTGAAGCTTTCTTT. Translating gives CASSPERGGTEAFF.

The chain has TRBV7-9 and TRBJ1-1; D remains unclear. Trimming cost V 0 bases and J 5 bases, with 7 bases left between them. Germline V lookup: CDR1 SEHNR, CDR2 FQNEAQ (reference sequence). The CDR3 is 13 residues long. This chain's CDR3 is CASSLARETEAFF. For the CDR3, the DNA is TGTGCCAGCAGCTTAGCGCGGGAAACTGAAGCTTTCTTT.

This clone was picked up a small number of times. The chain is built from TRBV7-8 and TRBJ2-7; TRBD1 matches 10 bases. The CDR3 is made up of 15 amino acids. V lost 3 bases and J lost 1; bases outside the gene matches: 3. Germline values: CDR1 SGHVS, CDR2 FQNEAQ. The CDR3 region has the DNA TGTGCCAGCAGCTTCCCGGGACAGGGGTCCTACGAGCAGTACTTC. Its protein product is CASSFPGQGSYEQYF.

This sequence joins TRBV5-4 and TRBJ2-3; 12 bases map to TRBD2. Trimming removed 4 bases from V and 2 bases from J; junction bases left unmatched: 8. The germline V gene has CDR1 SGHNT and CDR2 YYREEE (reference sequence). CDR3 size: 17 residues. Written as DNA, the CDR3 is TGTGCCAGCAGCGCGGGACTAGCGGGTCTCGTCACAGATACGCAGTATTTT. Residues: CASSAGLAGLVTDTQYF.

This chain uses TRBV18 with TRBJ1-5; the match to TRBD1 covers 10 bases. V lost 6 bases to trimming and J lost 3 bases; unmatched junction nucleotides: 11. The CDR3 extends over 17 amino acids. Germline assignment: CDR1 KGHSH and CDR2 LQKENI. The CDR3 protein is CASSPPFGQGDNQPQHF. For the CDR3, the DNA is TGTGCCAGCTCCCCCCCGTTCGGACAGGGGGACAATCAGCCCCAGCATTTT. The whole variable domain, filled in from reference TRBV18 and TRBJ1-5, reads NAGVMQNPRHLVRRRGQEARLRCSPMKGHSHVYWYRQLPEEGLKFMVYLQKENIIDESGMPKERFSAEFPKEGPSILRIQQVVRGDSAAYFCASSPPFGQGDNQPQHFGDGTRLSIL.

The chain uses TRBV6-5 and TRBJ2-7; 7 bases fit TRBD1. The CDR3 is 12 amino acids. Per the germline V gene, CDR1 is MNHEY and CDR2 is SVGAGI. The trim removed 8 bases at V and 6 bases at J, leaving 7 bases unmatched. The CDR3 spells CASGDRDREQYF. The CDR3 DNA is TGTGCCAGCGGTGACAGGGACCGCGAGCAGTACTTC.

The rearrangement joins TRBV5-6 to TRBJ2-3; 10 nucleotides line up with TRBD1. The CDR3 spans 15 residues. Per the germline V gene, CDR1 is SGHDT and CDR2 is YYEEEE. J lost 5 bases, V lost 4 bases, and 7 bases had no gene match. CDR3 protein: CASSVDRGNGDTQYF. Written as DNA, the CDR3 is TGTGCCAGCAGCGTGGACAGGGGGAACGGAGATACGCAGTATTTT. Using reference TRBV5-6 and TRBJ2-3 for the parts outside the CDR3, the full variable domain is DAGVTQSPTHLIKTRGQQVTLRCSPKSGHDTVSWYQQALGQGPQFIFQYYEEEERQRGNFPDRFSGHQFPNYSSELNVNALLLGDSALYLCASSVDRGNGDTQYFGPGTRLTVL.

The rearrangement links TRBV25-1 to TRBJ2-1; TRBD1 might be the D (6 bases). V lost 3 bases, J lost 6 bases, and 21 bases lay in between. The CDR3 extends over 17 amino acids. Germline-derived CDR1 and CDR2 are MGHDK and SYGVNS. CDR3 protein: CASSDLQGGFSPNEQFF. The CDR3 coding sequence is TGTGCCAGCAGTGATCTACAGGGCGGCTTTTCTCCCAATGAGCAGTTCTTC.

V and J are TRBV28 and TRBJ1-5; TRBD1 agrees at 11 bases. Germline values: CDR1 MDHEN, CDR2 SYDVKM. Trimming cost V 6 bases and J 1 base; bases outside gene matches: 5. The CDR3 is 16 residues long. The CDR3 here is CASSLGQGASNQPQHF. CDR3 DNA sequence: TGTGCCAGCAGCCTCGGACAGGGGGCGAGCAATCAGCCCCAGCATTTT.

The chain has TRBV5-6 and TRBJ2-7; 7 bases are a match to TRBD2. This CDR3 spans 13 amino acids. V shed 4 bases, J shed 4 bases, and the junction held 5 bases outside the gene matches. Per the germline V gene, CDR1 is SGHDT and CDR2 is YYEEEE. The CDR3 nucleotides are TGTGCCAGCAGCCCCCCCGGGGGGTACGAGCAGTACTTC. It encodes CASSPPGGYEQYF.

The CDR3 here is CASSPSGGANYGYTF. CDR3 sequence (DNA): TGTGCCAGCAGTCCGTCGGGAGGGGCTAACTATGGCTACACCTTC. The chain couples TRBV6-6 to TRBJ1-2; a possible D gene is TRBD1 (5 bases). This CDR3 is built from 15 residues. Deletions cut 5 bases from V and 0 bases from J, with 13 bases between. Per germline, CDR1 MNHNY and CDR2 SVGAGI (reference sequence).

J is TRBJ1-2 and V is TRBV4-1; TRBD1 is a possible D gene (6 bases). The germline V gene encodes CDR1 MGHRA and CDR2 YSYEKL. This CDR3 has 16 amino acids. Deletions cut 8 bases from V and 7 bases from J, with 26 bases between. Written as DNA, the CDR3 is TGCGCCAGCGGAATCCAAGACAGGCCGGGGCCTGGTGGCTACACCTTC. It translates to CASGIQDRPGPGGYTF.

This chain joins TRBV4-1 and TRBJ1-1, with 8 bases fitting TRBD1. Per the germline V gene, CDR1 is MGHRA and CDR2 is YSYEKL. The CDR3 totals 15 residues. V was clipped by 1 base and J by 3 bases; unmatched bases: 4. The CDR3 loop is CASSQVLTGDTEAFF. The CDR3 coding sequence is TGCGCCAGCAGCCAAGTACTGACAGGGGACACTGAAGCTTTCTTT.

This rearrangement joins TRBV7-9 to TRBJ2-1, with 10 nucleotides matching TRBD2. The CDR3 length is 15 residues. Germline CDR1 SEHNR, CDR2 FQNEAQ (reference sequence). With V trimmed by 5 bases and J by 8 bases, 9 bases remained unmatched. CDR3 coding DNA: TGTGCCAGCAGCGTTAGCGGGGGGATTTCCCATGAGCAGTTCTTC. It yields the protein CASSVSGGISHEQFF.

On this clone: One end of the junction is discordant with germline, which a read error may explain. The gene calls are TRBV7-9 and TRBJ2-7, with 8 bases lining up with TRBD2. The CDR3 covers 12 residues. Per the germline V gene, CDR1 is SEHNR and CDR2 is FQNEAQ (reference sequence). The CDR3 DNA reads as TGTTCCAGCAGAGCGGGGGACTACGAGCAGTACTTC. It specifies CSSRAGDYEQYF.

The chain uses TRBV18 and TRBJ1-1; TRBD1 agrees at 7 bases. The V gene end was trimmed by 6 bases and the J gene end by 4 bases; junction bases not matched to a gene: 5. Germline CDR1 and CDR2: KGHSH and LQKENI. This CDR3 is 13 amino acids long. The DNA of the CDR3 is TGTGCCAGCTCCCGGTCAGGGGGCACTGAAGCTTTCTTT. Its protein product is CASSRSGGTEAFF.

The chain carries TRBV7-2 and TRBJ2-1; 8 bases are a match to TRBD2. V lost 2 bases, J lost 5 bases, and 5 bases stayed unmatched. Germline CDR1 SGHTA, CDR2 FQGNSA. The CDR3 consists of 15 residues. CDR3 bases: TGTGCCAGCAGCTTACTCCGGGGGGGCAACAATGAGCAGTTCTTC. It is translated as CASSLLRGGNNEQFF. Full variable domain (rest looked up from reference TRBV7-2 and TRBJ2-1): GAGVSQSPSNKVTEKGKDVELRCDPISGHTALYWYRQSLGQGLEFLIYFQGNSAPDKSGLPSDRFSAERTGGSVSTLTIQRTQQEDSAVYLCASSLLRGGNNEQFFGPGTRLTVL.

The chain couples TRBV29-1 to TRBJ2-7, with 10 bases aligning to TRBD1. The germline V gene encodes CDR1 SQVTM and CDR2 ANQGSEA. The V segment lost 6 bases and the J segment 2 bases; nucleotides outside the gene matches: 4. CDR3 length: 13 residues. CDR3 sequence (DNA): TGCAGCGTCACGGGACAGGGGCCCTACGAGCAGTACTTC. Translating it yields CSVTGQGPYEQYF.

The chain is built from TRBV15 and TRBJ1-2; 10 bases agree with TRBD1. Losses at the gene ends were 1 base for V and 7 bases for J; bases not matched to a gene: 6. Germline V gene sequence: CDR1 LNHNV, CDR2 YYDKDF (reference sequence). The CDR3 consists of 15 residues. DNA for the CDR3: TGTGCCACCAGCAGAGGACAGGGGGCGGCTAGTGGCTACACCTTC. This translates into CATSRGQGAASGYTF.

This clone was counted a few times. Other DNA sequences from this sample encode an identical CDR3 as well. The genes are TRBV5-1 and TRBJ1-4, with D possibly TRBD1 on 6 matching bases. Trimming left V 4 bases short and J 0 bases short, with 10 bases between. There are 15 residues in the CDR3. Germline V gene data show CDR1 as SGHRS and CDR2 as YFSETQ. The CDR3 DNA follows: TGCGCCAGCAGCGCACAGGGCGCAACTAATGAAAAACTGTTTTTT. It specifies CASSAQGATNEKLFF.

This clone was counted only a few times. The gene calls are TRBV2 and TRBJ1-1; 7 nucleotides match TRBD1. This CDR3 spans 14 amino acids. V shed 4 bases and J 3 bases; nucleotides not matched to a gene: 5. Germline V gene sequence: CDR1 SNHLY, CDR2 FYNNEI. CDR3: CASSVEGADTEAFF. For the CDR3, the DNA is TGTGCCAGCAGTGTGGAGGGGGCGGACACTGAAGCTTTCTTT.

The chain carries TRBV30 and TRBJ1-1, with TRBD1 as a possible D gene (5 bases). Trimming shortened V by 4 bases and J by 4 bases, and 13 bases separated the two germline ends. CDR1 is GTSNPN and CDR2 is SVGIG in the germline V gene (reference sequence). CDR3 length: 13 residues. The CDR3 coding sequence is TGTGCCTGGATTATCAAAGGGGCCACTGAAGCTTTCTTT. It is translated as CAWIIKGATEAFF.

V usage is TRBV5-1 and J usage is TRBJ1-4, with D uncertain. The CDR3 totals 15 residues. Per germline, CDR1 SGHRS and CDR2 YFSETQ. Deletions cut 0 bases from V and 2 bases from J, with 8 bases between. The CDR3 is CASSLDSNTNEKLFF. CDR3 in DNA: TGCGCCAGCAGCTTGGACTCGAACACTAATGAAAAACTGTTTTTT.

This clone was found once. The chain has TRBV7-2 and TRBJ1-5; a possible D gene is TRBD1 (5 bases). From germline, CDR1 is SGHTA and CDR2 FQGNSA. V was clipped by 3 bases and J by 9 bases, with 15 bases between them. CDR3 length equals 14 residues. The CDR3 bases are TGTGCCAGCAGCTTGGACACTGACGTTGCGCCCCAGCATTTT. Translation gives CASSLDTDVAPQHF. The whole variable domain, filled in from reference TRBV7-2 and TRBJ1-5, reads GAGVSQSPSNKVTEKGKDVELRCDPISGHTALYWYRQSLGQGLEFLIYFQGNSAPDKSGLPSDRFSAERTGGSVSTLTIQRTQQEDSAVYLCASSLDTDVAPQHFGDGTRLSIL.

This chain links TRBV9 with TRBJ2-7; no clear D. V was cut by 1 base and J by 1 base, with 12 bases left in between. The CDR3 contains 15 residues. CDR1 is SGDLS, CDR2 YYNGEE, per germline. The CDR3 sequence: CASSVIGEESYEQYF. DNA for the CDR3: TGTGCCAGCAGCGTAATTGGAGAGGAATCCTACGAGCAGTACTTC.

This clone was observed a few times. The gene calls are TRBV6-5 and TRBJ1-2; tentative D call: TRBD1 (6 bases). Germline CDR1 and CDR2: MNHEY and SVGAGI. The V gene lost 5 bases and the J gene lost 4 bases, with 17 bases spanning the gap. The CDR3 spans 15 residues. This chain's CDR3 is CASSLVRQAPYGYTF. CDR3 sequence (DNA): TGTGCCAGCAGTCTTGTCCGACAGGCACCCTATGGCTACACCTTC.